This T cell receptor (beta chain) was obtained from a study of T cell responses to AZD1222 COVID-19 vaccine. General study findings and limits: Clonal diversity was possibly underestimated, and the donors were mostly white British, with more females. Repertoires in all cases were sampled only once the peak T cell response had passed.

TCRdb keeps only in-frame clones here, not all; method: immunoSEQ multiplex PCR. Of approximately 24,000 clones listed, 88% are singletons. Germline V gene sequence: CDR1 MGHRA, CDR2 YSYEKL. The V and J ends lost 4 bases and 8 bases, in that order; junction bases with no gene match: 7. This CDR3 region has 15 residues. Points on this clone: Its antigen remains unknown.

The material was peripheral blood, obtained 28 days after the second AZD1222 dose. The TCR comes from an adult who received the AZD1222 COVID-19 vaccine. The J gene is TRBJ1-4, the V gene TRBV4-1; 10 bases line up with TRBD1. CDR3 bases: TGCGCCAGCAGCCCCGACAGGGGGCCAAGGGAAAAACTGTTTTTT. The encoded protein is CASSPDRGPREKLFF.